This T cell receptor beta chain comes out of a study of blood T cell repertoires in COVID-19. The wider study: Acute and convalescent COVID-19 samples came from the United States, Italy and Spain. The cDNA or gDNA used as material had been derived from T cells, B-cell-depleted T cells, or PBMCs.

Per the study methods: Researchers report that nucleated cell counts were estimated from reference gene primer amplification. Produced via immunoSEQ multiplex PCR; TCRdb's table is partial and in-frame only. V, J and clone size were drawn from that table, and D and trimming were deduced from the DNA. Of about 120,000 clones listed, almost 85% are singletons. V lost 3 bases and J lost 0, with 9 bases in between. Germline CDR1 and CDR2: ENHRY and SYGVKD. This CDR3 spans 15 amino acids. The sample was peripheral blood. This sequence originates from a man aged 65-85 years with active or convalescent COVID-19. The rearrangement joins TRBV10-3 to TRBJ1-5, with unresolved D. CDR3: CAISDEGNSNQPQHF. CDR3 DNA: TGTGCCATCAGTGATGAGGGAAATAGCAATCAGCCCCAGCATTTT.